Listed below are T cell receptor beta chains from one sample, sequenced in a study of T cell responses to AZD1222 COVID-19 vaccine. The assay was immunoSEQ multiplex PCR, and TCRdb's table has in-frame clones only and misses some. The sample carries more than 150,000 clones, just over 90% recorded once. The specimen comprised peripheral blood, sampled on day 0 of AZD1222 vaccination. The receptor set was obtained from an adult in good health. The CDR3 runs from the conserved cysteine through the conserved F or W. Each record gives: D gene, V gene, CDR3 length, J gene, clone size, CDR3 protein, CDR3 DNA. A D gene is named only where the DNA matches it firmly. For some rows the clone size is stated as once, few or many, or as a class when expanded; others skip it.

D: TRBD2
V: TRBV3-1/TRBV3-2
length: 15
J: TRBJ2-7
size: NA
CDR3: CASSAPGLASSEQYF
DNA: TGTGCCAGCAGCGCGCCGGGACTAGCTTCTTCGGAGCAGTACTTC

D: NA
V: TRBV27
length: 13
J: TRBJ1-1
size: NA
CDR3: CASSTRVSTEAFF
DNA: TGTGCCAGCAGTACCAGGGTTTCCACTGAAGCTTTCTTT

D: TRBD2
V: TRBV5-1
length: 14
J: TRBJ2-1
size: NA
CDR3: CASKSGGSYNEQFF
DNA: TGCGCCAGCAAAAGCGGGGGGTCCTACAATGAGCAGTTCTTC

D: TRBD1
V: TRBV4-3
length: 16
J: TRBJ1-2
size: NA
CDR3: CASSQNRDRPNYGYTF
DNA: TGCGCCAGCAGCCAAAACCGGGACAGGCCTAACTATGGCTACACCTTC

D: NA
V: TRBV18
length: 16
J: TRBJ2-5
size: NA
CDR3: CASSPAPAGLEETQYF
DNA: TGTGCCAGCTCCCCAGCCCCCGCGGGACTGGAAGAGACCCAGTACTTC

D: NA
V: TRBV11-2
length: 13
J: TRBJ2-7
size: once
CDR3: CASSLGPIIEQYF
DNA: TGTGCCAGCAGCTTAGGACCTATCATAGAGCAGTACTTC

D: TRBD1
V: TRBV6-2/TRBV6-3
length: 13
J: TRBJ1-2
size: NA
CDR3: CASSPGQGGGYTF
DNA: TGTGCCAGCAGTCCGGGACAGGGCGGCGGCTACACCTTC

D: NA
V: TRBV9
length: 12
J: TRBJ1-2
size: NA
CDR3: CASSADSYGYTF
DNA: TGTGCCAGCAGCGCTGACAGCTATGGCTACACCTTC

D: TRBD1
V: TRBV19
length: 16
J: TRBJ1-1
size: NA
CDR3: CASSILGDRGNTEAFF
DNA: TGTGCCAGTAGTATACTTGGGGACAGGGGGAACACTGAAGCTTTCTTT

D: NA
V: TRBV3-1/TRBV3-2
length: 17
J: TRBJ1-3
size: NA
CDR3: CASSQDPQGFSGNTIYF
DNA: TGTGCCAGCAGCCAAGATCCGCAGGGTTTCTCTGGAAACACCATATATTTT

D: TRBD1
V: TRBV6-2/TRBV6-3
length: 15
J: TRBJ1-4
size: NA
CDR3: CASSLGQVINEKLFF
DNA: TGTGCCAGCAGCCTAGGACAGGTCATCAATGAAAAACTGTTTTTT

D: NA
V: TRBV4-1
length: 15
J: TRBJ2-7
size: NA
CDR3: CASSQDYASTYEQYF
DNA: TGCGCCAGCAGCCAAGATTACGCTAGTACTTACGAGCAGTACTTC

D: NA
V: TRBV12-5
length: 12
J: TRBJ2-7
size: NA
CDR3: CAIGGDNYEQYF
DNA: TGTGCTATCGGCGGCGACAACTACGAGCAGTACTTC

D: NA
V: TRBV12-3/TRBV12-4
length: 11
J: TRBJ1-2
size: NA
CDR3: CASNRGYGYTF
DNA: TGTGCCAGCAATAGGGGCTATGGCTACACCTTC

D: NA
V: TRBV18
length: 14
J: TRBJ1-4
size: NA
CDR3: CASSPRETNEKLFF
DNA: TGTGCCAGCTCACCCAGGGAGACTAATGAAAAACTGTTTTTT

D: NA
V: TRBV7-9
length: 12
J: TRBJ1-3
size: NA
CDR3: CASSRGGNTIYF
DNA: TGTGCCAGCAGCCGAGGTGGAAACACCATATATTTT

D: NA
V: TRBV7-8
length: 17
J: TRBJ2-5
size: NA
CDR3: CASSLKLVGAPVETQYF
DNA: TGTGCCAGCAGCTTAAAACTAGTAGGTGCTCCAGTAGAGACCCAGTACTTC

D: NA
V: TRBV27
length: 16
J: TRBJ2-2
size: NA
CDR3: CASTTQLGANTGELFF
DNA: TGTGCCAGCACAACCCAGTTAGGGGCGAACACCGGGGAGCTGTTTTTT

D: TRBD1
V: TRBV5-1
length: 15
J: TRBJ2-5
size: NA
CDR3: CASSLRQGAGETQYF
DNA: TGCGCCAGCAGCTTGAGGCAGGGGGCCGGAGAGACCCAGTACTTC

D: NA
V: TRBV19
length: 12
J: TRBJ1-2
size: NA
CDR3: CASSVDSYGYTF
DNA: TGTGCCAGTAGTGTGGACAGCTATGGCTACACCTTC

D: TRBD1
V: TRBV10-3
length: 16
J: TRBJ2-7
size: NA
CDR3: CAISGVPGQGGYEQYF
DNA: TGTGCCATCAGTGGGGTCCCGGGACAGGGTGGCTACGAGCAGTACTTC

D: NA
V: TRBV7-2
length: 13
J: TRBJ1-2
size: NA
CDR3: CASSLTGGYGYTF
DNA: TGTGCCAGCAGCTTAACCGGAGGCTATGGCTACACCTTC

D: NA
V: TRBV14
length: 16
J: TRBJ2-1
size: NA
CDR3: CASSQGGGLAYNEQFF
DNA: TGTGCCAGCAGCCAAGGCGGAGGTTTAGCCTACAATGAGCAGTTCTTC

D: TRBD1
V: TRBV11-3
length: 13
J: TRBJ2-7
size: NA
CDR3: CLTRGDRGNEQYF
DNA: TGTCTAACAAGGGGGGACAGGGGAAACGAGCAGTACTTC

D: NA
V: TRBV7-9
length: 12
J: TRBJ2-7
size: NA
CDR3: CASSTPPYEQYF
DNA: TGTGCCAGCAGCACCCCCCCCTACGAGCAGTACTTC

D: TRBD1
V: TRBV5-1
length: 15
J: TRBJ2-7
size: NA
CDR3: CASSSRTGVSSEQYF
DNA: TGCGCCAGCAGCTCCCGGACAGGGGTCTCCTCCGAGCAGTACTTC

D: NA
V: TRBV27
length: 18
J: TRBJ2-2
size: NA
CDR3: CASSLWAGSGFRPGELFF
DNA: TGTGCCAGCAGTTTATGGGCAGGGTCAGGTTTCCGCCCCGGGGAGCTGTTTTTT

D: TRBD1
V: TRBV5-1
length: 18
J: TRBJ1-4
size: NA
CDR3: CASSGGIQGAKTNEKLFF
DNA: TGCGCCAGCAGCGGCGGGATACAGGGGGCGAAGACTAATGAAAAACTGTTTTTT

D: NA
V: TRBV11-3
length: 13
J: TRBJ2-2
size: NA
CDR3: CASSAGRFGELFF
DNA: TGTGCCAGCAGCGCAGGGAGGTTCGGGGAGCTGTTTTTT

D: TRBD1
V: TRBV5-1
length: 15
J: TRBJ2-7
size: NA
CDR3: CASSHSGDRGLEQYF
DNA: TGCGCCAGCAGCCATTCCGGGGACAGGGGTCTCGAGCAGTACTTC

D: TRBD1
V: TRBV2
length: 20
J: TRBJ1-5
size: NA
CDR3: CASSELFGPGQLTSNQPQHF
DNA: TGTGCCAGCAGTGAACTTTTTGGCCCGGGACAGCTAACTAGCAATCAGCCCCAGCATTTT

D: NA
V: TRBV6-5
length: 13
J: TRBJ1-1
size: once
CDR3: CASVGQSNTEAFF
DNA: TGTGCCAGCGTAGGACAGTCGAACACTGAAGCTTTCTTT

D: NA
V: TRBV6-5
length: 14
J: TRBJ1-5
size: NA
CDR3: CASRGGFGNQPQHF
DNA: TGTGCCAGCAGAGGAGGGTTCGGCAATCAGCCCCAGCATTTT

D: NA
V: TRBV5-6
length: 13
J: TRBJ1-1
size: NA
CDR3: CASSLARLAEAFF
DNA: TGTGCCAGCAGCTTGGCCAGACTAGCTGAAGCTTTCTTT

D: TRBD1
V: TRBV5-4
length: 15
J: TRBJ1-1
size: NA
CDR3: CASRNGLSGQGEAFF
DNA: TGTGCCAGCAGAAATGGCCTCTCCGGACAGGGAGAAGCTTTCTTT

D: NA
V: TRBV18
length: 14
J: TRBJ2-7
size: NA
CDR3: CASSSKTRDAEQYF
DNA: TGTGCCAGCTCAAGCAAGACGAGGGACGCCGAGCAGTACTTC

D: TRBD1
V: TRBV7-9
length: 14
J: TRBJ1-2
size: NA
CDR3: CASSPRTGDYGYTF
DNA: TGTGCCAGCAGCCCGCGGACAGGGGACTATGGCTACACCTTC

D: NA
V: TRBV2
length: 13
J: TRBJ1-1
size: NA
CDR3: CASSGYLNTEAFF
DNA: TGTGCCAGCAGTGGGTACTTGAACACTGAAGCTTTCTTT

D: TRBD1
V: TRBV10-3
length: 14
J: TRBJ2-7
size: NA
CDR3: CAISADRGRYEQYF
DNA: TGTGCCATCAGTGCGGACAGGGGTAGGTACGAGCAGTACTTC

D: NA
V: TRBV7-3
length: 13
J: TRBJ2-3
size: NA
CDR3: CASSSLSTDTQYF
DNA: TGTGCCAGCAGCTCCCTGAGCACAGATACGCAGTATTTT

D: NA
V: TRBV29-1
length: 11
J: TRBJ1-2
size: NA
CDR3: CSAGQDYGYTF
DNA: TGCAGCGCCGGACAAGACTATGGCTACACCTTC

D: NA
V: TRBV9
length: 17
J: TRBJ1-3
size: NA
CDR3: CASSAGRFSVSGNTIYF
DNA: TGTGCCAGCAGCGCAGGGAGGTTCTCCGTCTCTGGAAACACCATATATTTT

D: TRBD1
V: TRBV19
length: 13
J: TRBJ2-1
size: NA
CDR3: CASSIGTGNEQFF
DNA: TGTGCCAGTAGTATTGGGACAGGCAATGAGCAGTTCTTC

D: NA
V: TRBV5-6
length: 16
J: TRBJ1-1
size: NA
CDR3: CASSPRYGAVNTEAFF
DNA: TGTGCCAGCAGCCCACGGTATGGGGCGGTGAACACTGAAGCTTTCTTT

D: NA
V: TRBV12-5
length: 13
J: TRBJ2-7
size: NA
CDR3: CASGLVGGNEQYF
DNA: TGTGCTAGTGGTTTGGTAGGAGGGAACGAGCAGTACTTC

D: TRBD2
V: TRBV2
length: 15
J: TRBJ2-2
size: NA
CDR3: CASSVVGRMAGELFF
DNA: TGTGCCAGCAGTGTCGTCGGGAGGATGGCCGGGGAGCTGTTTTTT